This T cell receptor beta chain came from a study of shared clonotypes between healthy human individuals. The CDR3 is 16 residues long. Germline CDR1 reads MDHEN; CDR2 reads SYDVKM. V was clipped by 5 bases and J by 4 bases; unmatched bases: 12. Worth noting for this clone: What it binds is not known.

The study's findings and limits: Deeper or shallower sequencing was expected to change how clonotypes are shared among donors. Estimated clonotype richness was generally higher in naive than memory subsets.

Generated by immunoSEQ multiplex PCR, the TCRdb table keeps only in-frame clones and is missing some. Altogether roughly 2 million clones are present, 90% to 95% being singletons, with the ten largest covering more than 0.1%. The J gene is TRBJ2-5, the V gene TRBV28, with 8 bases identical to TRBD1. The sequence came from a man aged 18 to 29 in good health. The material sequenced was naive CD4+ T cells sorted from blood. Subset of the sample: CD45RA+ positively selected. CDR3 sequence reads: CASSQIPWTGRETQYF. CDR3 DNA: TGTGCCAGCAGTCAGATCCCTTGGACAGGGCGAGAGACCCAGTACTTC. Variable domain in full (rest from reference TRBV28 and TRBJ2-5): DVKVTQSSRYLVKRTGEKVFLECVQDMDHENMFWYRQDPGLGLRLIYFSYDVKMKEKGDIPEGYSVSREKKERFSLILESASTNQTSMYLCASSQIPWTGRETQYFGPGTRLLVL.